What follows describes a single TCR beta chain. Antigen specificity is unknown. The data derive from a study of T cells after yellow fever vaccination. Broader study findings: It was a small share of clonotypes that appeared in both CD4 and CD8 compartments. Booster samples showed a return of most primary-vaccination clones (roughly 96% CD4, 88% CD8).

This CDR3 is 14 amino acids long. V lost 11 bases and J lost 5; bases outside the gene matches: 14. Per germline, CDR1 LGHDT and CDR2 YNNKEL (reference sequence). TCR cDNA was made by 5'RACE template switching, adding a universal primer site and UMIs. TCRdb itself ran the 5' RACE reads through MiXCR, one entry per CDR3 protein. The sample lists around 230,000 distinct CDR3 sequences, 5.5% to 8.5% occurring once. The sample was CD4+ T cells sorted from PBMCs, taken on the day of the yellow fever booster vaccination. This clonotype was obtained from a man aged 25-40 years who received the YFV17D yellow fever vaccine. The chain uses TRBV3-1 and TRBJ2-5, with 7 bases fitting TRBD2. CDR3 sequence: CASTSGERSETQYF. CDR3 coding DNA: TGTGCCTCAACAAGCGGGGAAAGGAGTGAGACCCAGTACTTC.